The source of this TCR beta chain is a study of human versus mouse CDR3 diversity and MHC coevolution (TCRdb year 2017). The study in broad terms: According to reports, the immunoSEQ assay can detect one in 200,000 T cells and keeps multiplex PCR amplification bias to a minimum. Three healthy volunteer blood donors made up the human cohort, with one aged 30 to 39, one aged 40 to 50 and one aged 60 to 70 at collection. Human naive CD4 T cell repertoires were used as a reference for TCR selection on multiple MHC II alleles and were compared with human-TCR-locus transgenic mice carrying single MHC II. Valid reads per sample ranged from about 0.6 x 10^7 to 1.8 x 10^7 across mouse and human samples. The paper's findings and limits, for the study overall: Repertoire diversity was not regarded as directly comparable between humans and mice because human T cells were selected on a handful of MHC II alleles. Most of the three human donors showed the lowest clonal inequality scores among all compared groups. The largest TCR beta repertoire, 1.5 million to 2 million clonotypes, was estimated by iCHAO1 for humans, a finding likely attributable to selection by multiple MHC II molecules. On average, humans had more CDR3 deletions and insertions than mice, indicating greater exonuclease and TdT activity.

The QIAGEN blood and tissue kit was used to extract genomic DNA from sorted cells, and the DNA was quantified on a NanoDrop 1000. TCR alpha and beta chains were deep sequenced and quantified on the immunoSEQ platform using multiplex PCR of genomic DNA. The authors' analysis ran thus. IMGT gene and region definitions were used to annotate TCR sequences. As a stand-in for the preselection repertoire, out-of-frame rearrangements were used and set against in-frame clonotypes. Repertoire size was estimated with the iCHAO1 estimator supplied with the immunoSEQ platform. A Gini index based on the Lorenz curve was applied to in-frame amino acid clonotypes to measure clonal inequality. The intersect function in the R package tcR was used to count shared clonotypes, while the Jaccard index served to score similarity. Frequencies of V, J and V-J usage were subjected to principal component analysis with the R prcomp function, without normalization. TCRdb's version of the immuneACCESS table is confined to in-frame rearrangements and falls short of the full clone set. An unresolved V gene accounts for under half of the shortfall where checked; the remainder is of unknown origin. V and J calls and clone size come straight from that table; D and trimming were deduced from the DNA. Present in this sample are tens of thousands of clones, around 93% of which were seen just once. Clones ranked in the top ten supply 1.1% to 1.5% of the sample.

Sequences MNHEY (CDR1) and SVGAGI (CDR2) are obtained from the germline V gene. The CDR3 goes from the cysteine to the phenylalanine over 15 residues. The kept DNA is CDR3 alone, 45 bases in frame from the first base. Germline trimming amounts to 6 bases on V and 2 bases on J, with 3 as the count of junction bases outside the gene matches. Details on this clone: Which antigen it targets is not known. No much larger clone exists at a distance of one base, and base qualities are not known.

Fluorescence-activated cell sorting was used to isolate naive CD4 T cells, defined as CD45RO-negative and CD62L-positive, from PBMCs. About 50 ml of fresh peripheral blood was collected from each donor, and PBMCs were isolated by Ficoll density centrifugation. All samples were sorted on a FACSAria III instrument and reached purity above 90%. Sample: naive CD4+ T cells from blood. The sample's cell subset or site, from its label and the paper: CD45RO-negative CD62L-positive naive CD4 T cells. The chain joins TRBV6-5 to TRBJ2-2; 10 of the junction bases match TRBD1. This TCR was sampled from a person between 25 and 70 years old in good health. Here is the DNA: TGTGCCAGCAGCCGACAGGGGGCCAACACCGGGGAGCTGTTTTTT. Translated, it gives CASSRQGANTGELFF.